The 27 T cell receptor beta chains listed next were all sequenced from one sample in a study of T cell repertoires and HLA-DP antigens. The antigens for these receptors are not known. The method was immunoSEQ multiplex PCR; TCRdb's version includes in-frame clones alone and lacks a portion of them. The profile shows roughly 120,000 clones, almost 95% of them singletons. Sequencing was performed on CD4+ T cells from PBMCs. The receptors derive from a woman aged 18-30 years in good health and CMV-seronegative.

The V and J genes are TRBV6-1 and TRBJ2-7; no clear D. There are 11 residues in the CDR3. Germline V lookup: CDR1 MNHNS, CDR2 SASEGT. Trimming removed 4 bases from V and 5 bases from J, with 6 bases in between. CDR3 bases: TGTGCCAGCAGTGCTCGCCACGAGCAGTACGTC. This translates into CASSARHEQYV.

J is TRBJ2-4 and V is TRBV7-6; D is unresolved. Trimming took off 4 bases at V and 1 base at J, with 8 bases between the two ends. The CDR3 has 14 amino acids. The germline gives CDR1 SGHVS, CDR2 FNYEAQ. For the CDR3, the DNA is TGTGCCAGCAGCTCCCAGACGGCCAAAAACATTCAGTACTTC. Its protein is CASSSQTAKNIQYF.

The V and J genes are TRBV5-4 and TRBJ2-1, with 9 nucleotides matching TRBD2. Germline V gene data show CDR1 as SGHNT and CDR2 as YYREEE (reference sequence). The V and J ends lost 0 bases and 9 bases, in that order; junction bases with no gene match: 10. The CDR3 extends over 16 amino acids. CDR3 residues: CASSLAGGRAGGEQFF. CDR3 nucleotides: TGTGCCAGCAGCTTGGCCGGCGGGAGGGCCGGAGGTGAGCAGTTCTTC.

This clone has only a few counts. V and J are TRBV7-9 and TRBJ2-7; D is unclear. The germline CDR1 and CDR2 sequences are SEHNR and FQNEAQ (reference sequence). The CDR3 contains 13 residues. V lost 2 bases and J 0 bases, leaving 5 bases between the germline ends. Here the CDR3 reads CASSLRASYEQYF. DNA of the CDR3: TGTGCCAGCAGCTTACGGGCCTCCTACGAGCAGTACTTC.

V is TRBV10-3 and J is TRBJ1-1, with a tentative D call TRBD1 (5 bases). The CDR3 is 13 residues long. The germline V and J ends were trimmed by 4 bases and 4 bases, with 10 bases remaining between them. Germline V lookup: CDR1 ENHRY, CDR2 SYGVKD. CDR3 protein: CAISARDPTEAFF. CDR3 nucleotides: TGTGCCATCAGTGCCAGGGATCCCACTGAAGCTTTCTTT.

A single count supports this clone. The chain couples TRBV6-5 to TRBJ2-5; 7 bases map to TRBD2. Trimming removed 5 bases from V and 5 bases from J; junction bases left unmatched: 5. This CDR3 region has 13 residues. Looked up from germline, CDR1 is MNHEY and CDR2 is SVGAGI. CDR3 bases: TGTGCCAGCAGTAGACTAGCACGGGAGACCCAGTACTTC. As protein: CASSRLARETQYF.

The chain employs TRBV18 and TRBJ1-5, with a possible D match to TRBD1 (5 bases). The V and J ends lost 3 bases and 2 bases respectively, with 11 bases between them. There are 15 residues in the CDR3. CDR1 and CDR2 (germline): KGHSH, LQKENI. In DNA, the CDR3 is TGTGCCAGCTCACCCCCGGGGCGCGGCAATCAGCCCCAGCATTTT. Translated, it gives CASSPPGRGNQPQHF.

The rearrangement uses TRBV6-5 and TRBJ1-2, with a tentative D call TRBD1 (6 bases). CDR1 MNHEY and CDR2 SVGAGI come from the germline V gene. Trimming cost V 5 bases and J 8 bases, with 9 bases left between them. CDR3 length equals 11 residues. CDR3 residues: CASSTGYGYTF. CDR3 in DNA: TGTGCCAGCAGTACAGGGTACGGCTACACCTTC.

This rearrangement joins TRBV7-2 to TRBJ2-7, with 11 nucleotides matching TRBD2. The V gene's germline CDR1 is SGHTA and CDR2 FQGNSA. V was pared by 5 bases and J by 4 bases, with 4 bases of the junction left unmatched. The length of the CDR3 is 14 residues. DNA for the CDR3: TGTGCCAGCAGCCCGACTAGCGGGAATTACGAGCAGTACTTC. It codes for CASSPTSGNYEQYF.

This clone was seen only once. V usage is TRBV7-9 and J usage is TRBJ2-2; no definite D call. The CDR3 is 16 amino acids. V was trimmed by 3 bases and J by 6 bases, leaving 17 bases between them. Germline loops: CDR1 SEHNR, CDR2 FQNEAQ (reference sequence). This CDR3 reads CASSLDFPSLAGELFF. For the CDR3, the DNA is TGTGCCAGCAGCTTGGATTTCCCCTCTTTGGCCGGGGAGCTGTTTTTT.

The V call is TRBV11-3, the J call TRBJ2-2; the D gene is possibly TRBD1 (5 bases). Trimming took 1 base from V and 6 from J, leaving 15 bases between them. Germline V gene sequence: CDR1 SGHNT, CDR2 YENEEA. The CDR3 length is 16 residues. Written as DNA, the CDR3 is TGTGCCAGCAGCTTAGGATGGGGCGCAATGTCCGGGGAGCTGTTTTTT. Translation: CASSLGWGAMSGELFF.

The chain carries TRBV28 and TRBJ1-1; D is perhaps TRBD1 (5 bases). Germline loops: CDR1 MDHEN, CDR2 SYDVKM. V lost 3 bases and J lost 1, with 9 bases in between. This CDR3 contains 14 residues. CDR3 protein: CASSLRQGNTEAFF. DNA of the CDR3: TGTGCCAGCAGTTTGAGGCAGGGGAACACTGAAGCTTTCTTT.

This chain links TRBV19 with TRBJ1-3; TRBD1 might be the D (5 bases). V lost 7 bases and J 1 base, leaving 14 bases between the germline ends. CDR1 is LNHDA and CDR2 is SQIVND in the germline V gene (reference sequence). The CDR3 length is 15 residues. The CDR3, as DNA: TGTGCCAGTACCCACGATGGGGGTTCTGGAAACACCATATATTTT. The encoded protein is CASTHDGGSGNTIYF. Complete variable domain (other parts from reference TRBV19 and TRBJ1-3): DGGITQSPKYLFRKEGQNVTLSCEQNLNHDAMYWYRQDPGQGLRLIYYSQIVNDFQKGDIAEGYSVSREKKESFPLTVTSAQKNPTAFYLCASTHDGGSGNTIYFGEGSWLTVV.

In its sample, this clone was seen a few times. The CDR3 loop reads CASSLQGNTEAFF. In DNA form, the CDR3 reads TGTGCCAGCAGCTTACAGGGGAACACTGAAGCTTTCTTT. The rearrangement uses TRBV7-3 and TRBJ1-1; possible D gene TRBD1, 5 bases. Trimming removed 2 bases from V and 1 base from J, with 5 bases in between. The CDR3 is made up of 13 amino acids. Germline V gene lookup returns CDR1 SGHTA and CDR2 FQGTGA.

This clone came up once. This chain joins TRBV2 and TRBJ2-5; D is ambiguous. The V gene lost 4 bases and the J gene lost 1 base, with 10 bases spanning the gap. This CDR3 has 14 residues. Germline CDR1 reads SNHLY; CDR2 reads FYNNEI. This CDR3 reads CASSVSGSQETQYF. CDR3 nucleotide sequence: TGTGCCAGCAGTGTTTCCGGAAGCCAAGAGACCCAGTACTTC.

This clone appeared a single time. Sequence at one end of the junction differs from germline and may be a read error. The chain is built from TRBV7-7 and TRBJ1-5; D is possibly TRBD1 (6 bases). Germline loops: CDR1 SSHAT, CDR2 FNYEAQ (reference sequence). The CDR3 runs 15 residues. The CDR3 DNA reads as TGTGCTAGCAGTGGACAGTATGAAGGCAATCAGCCCCAGCATTTT. Protein sequence: CASSGQYEGNQPQHF.

This clone was picked up a small number of times. J is TRBJ1-3 and V is TRBV6-1; D may be TRBD1 (5 bases). CDR3 length: 11 residues. CDR1 MNHNS and CDR2 SASEGT come from the germline V gene. V gave up 7 bases and J gave up 11 bases, with 12 bases separating them. The CDR3 spells CASKGQGPIYF. CDR3 coding DNA: TGTGCCAGCAAGGGCCAGGGCCCCATATATTTT.

This clone was seen once. V is TRBV15 and J is TRBJ2-6; maybe TRBD2 (6 bases). The CDR3 totals 16 residues. Germline V gene data show CDR1 as LNHNV and CDR2 as YYDKDF (reference sequence). V lost 9 bases to trimming and J lost 0 bases, with 15 bases between them. The CDR3 protein is CATRDFTFSGANVLTF. The CDR3 DNA is TGTGCCACGAGGGACTTCACTTTCTCTGGGGCCAACGTCCTGACTTTC.

This CDR3 is CASSQAAFQENNEQFF. CDR3 in DNA: TGTGCCAGCAGCCAAGCCGCCTTCCAGGAAAACAATGAGCAGTTCTTC. This chain uses TRBV4-2 with TRBJ2-1; no clear D. Germline CDR1 is LGHNA and CDR2 is YNFKEQ. Trimming removed 1 base from V and 5 bases from J, with 15 bases in between. CDR3 size: 16 residues.

The V and J genes are TRBV6-5 and TRBJ2-1; D uncertain. Deletions cut 3 bases from V and 6 bases from J, with 15 bases between. The CDR3 sequence is 15 residues long. In germline, CDR1 is MNHEY, CDR2 SVGAGI. DNA of the CDR3: TGTGCCAGCAGTTATGGGCAGGCTTACGTCAATGAGCAGTTCTTC. Translation: CASSYGQAYVNEQFF.

CDR3 protein: CASSLALGAGQPQHF. Here the CDR3 DNA reads TGTGCCAGCAGCTTAGCGCTAGGGGCAGGGCAGCCCCAGCATTTT. The V call is TRBV7-6, the J call TRBJ1-5, with a possible D match to TRBD1 (5 bases). The CDR3 is 15 residues long. Germline V gives CDR1 SGHVS, CDR2 FNYEAQ. V lost 0 bases and J 7 bases, leaving 13 bases between the germline ends.

This sequence joins TRBV7-8 and TRBJ2-1, with D unresolved. The CDR3 is made up of 14 amino acids. Germline V lookup: CDR1 SGHVS, CDR2 FQNEAQ. Trimming removed 5 bases from V and 6 bases from J, with 14 bases in between. CDR3 loop: CASSRLPKGNEQFF. CDR3 bases: TGTGCCAGCAGCAGACTCCCGAAGGGCAATGAGCAGTTCTTC.

The rearrangement joins TRBV5-5 to TRBJ1-6; 10 positions match TRBD1. CDR1 SGHKS and CDR2 YYEKEE come from the germline V gene (reference sequence). The J segment lost 8 bases and the V segment lost 5 bases, leaving 7 bases of the junction unmatched. The CDR3 spans 15 residues. Here the CDR3 reads CASSTGTGVYSPLHF. For the CDR3, the DNA is TGTGCCAGCAGTACTGGGACAGGGGTGTATTCACCCCTCCACTTT.

The rearrangement uses TRBV25-1 and TRBJ2-1; the D is unclear. Between the trimmed V and J ends, which lost 1 base and 5 bases, there was a span of 9 bases. From germline, CDR1 is MGHDK and CDR2 SYGVNS. This CDR3 spans 14 amino acids. The CDR3 DNA reads as TGTGCCAGCAGTGAATTTGGCAGAAACAATGAGCAGTTCTTC. Protein product: CASSEFGRNNEQFF.

This clone was detected only once. The chain carries TRBV6-5 and TRBJ2-7; TRBD2 aligns across 7 bases. Germline V CDR1 and CDR2: MNHEY, SVGAGI. CDR3 length equals 15 residues. The ends lost 2 bases at V and 3 bases at J; junction bases unmatched: 7. This CDR3 reads CASSYRAGAGYEQYF. The CDR3 bases are TGTGCCAGCAGTTACCGGGCGGGAGCGGGCTACGAGCAGTACTTC.

This sequence joins TRBV7-9 and TRBJ2-1; 7 nucleotides align to TRBD2. V was clipped by 6 bases and J by 4 bases; unmatched bases: 9. CDR1 SEHNR and CDR2 FQNEAQ come from the germline V gene (reference sequence). This CDR3 has 15 residues. CDR3 residues: CASSPGLVGYNEQFF. The CDR3 DNA reads TGTGCCAGCAGTCCTGGACTAGTCGGTTACAATGAGCAGTTCTTC.

The genes are TRBV28 and TRBJ2-7; D uncertain. The germline gives CDR1 MDHEN, CDR2 SYDVKM. The CDR3 contains 11 residues. V lost 5 bases and J 3 bases, leaving 5 bases between the germline ends. The CDR3 loop reads CASSVVYEQYF. Here the CDR3 DNA reads TGTGCCAGCAGTGTCGTCTACGAGCAGTACTTC.